The 2 T cell receptor beta chains in this list originate from one sample, sequenced in a study of OX40 agonist ivuxolimab in advanced cancers. Data came from immunoSEQ multiplex PCR; TCRdb stores just in-frame clones and leaves some out. The table has roughly 20,000 clones, around 85% seen once; the top ten hold under 45%. The sample in question was CD4+ or CD8+ T cells sorted from blood, obtained in a trial of the OX40 agonist ivuxolimab. The receptor set was obtained from an adult with an advanced solid tumor such as melanoma, head and neck, liver or kidney cancer.

This clone was found once. The rearrangement links TRBV27 to TRBJ1-1; D is unclear. CDR3 length equals 14 residues. V lost 6 bases and J lost 2, with 13 bases in between. Germline V gives CDR1 MNHEY, CDR2 SMNVEV (reference sequence). The CDR3 is CASRPSGRNTEAFF. Here the CDR3 DNA reads TGTGCCAGCAGACCATCGGGCAGAAACACTGAAGCTTTCTTT.

The chain links TRBV9 to TRBJ1-1, with D tentatively TRBD1 (6 bases). The V gene's germline CDR1 is SGDLS and CDR2 YYNGEE. The CDR3 runs to 15 residues. Trimming shortened V by 0 bases and J by 3 bases, and 12 bases separated the two germline ends. The CDR3 spells CASSVAGGGYTEAFF. The CDR3 nucleotides are TGTGCCAGCAGCGTAGCTGGGGGGGGCTACACTGAAGCTTTCTTT.